This T cell receptor (beta chain) was recorded in a study of T cell changes during pregnancy in multiple sclerosis. CDR1 is LNHDA, CDR2 SQIVND, per germline (reference sequence). V dropped 5 bases and J dropped 6; count of bases not matched to a gene: 4. This CDR3 spans 15 amino acids. Sequencing used immunoSEQ multiplex PCR; TCRdb keeps in-frame clones, though not all of them. The data hold about 44,000 clones, with approximately 96% observed a single time. The rearrangement joins TRBV19 to TRBJ2-1, with 13 positions matching TRBD2. This TCR was recovered from a female donor with multiple sclerosis, enrolled in a pregnancy study. The sequences come from peripheral blood, collected in the second trimester of pregnancy. The CDR3 here is CASSSGTSGANEQFF. CDR3 nucleotides: TGTGCCAGTAGTTCCGGGACTAGCGGGGCCAATGAGCAGTTCTTC.